These 22 T cell receptor beta chains were sequenced from one sample in a study of sequential checkpoint blockade in melanoma. The treatment denotes: randomized to nivolumab then ipilimumab (arm A) or the reverse (arm B). Sequencing used immunoSEQ multiplex PCR; TCRdb keeps in-frame clones, though not all of them. Among some 30,000 clones listed, roughly nine tenths were seen once. This specimen was CD8+ T cells sorted from blood (inferred from file names), taken from a patient given nivolumab and ipilimumab in sequence. Receptors originate from a human donor with melanoma.

The chain links TRBV7-9 to TRBJ2-5; 9 bases align to TRBD2. The DNA end is a closer match to TRBJ2-7, so the J assignment may be wrong. The germline gives CDR1 SEHNR, CDR2 FQNEAQ (reference sequence). The CDR3 loop spans 15 amino acids. CDR3 coding DNA: TGTGCCAGCAGCACGGGACTAGCAGGTCCCTACGAGCAGTACTTC. As protein: CASSTGLAGPYEQYF.

As regards this clone: Because the CDR3 is missing its conserved closing phenylalanine or tryptophan, this is likely a read error. Because the CDR3's place on the DNA is in doubt, the DNA is left out and the CDR3 is given as listed by TCRdb. The rearrangement joins TRBV7-9 to TRBJ2-4; TRBD1, as called in the table, went unchecked against the DNA. A total of 10 residues make up the CDR3, ends included. Germline-derived CDR1 and CDR2 are SEHNR and FQNEAQ (reference sequence). The CDR3: CASTPILGVV.

The V call is TRBV6-5, the J call TRBJ1-1; 7 positions agree with TRBD1. Trimming removed 5 bases from V and 0 bases from J; junction bases left unmatched: 6. CDR1 and CDR2 from the germline V gene are MNHEY and SVGAGI. The CDR3 length is 15 residues. CDR3 in amino acids: CASSTTTGMNTEAFF. CDR3 DNA sequence: TGTGCCAGCAGTACTACGACAGGGATGAACACTGAAGCTTTCTTT.

Points on this clone: Other DNA sequences of this sample code for an identical CDR3. The chain uses TRBV28 and TRBJ2-7, with 8 bases matching TRBD2. V shed 5 bases, J shed 4 bases, and the junction held 10 bases outside the gene matches. The CDR3 contains 15 residues. In germline, CDR1 is MDHEN, CDR2 SYDVKM. This chain's CDR3 is CASSTPTSGSYEQYF. The CDR3 DNA sequence: TGTGCCAGCAGTACCCCGACCAGCGGGAGTTACGAGCAGTACTTC.

The CDR3 loop reads CASSSIKGPQETQYF. The CDR3, as DNA: TGTGCCAGCAGCTCTATAAAGGGGCCACAAGAGACCCAGTACTTC. The chain uses TRBV11-2 and TRBJ2-5; D perhaps matches TRBD1 (5 bases). Germline V gene sequence: CDR1 SGHAT, CDR2 FQNNGV. The CDR3 sequence is 15 residues long. Trimming pared 4 bases from V and 2 bases from J, leaving 14 bases between.

The genes are TRBV11-1 and TRBJ1-1; the D is unclear. The CDR3 is 13 amino acids. Germline V gene data show CDR1 as SGHAT and CDR2 as FQDESV (reference sequence). V dropped 3 bases and J dropped 0 bases, with 5 bases sitting between them. This CDR3 reads CASSFSMNTEAFF. The CDR3 region has the DNA TGTGCCAGCAGCTTTTCAATGAACACTGAAGCTTTCTTT.

The rearrangement links TRBV4-1 to TRBJ2-1, with TRBD2 identical over 13 bases. This CDR3 has 17 amino acids. J lost 10 bases, V lost 0 bases, and 9 bases had no gene match. Germline V gene lookup returns CDR1 MGHRA and CDR2 YSYEKL. The CDR3 is CASSQDWGTSGVQEQFF. For the CDR3, the DNA is TGCGCCAGCAGCCAAGATTGGGGGACTAGCGGGGTCCAGGAGCAGTTCTTC.

This clone was seen a single time. The chain has TRBV7-6 and TRBJ1-4, with D unresolved. The CDR3 consists of 15 residues. V lost 4 bases, J lost 3 bases, and 12 bases lay in between. CDR1 is SGHVS and CDR2 is FNYEAQ in the germline V gene. The CDR3 DNA reads as TGTGCCAGCAGCTCCCAACAGATACCTAATGAAAAACTGTTTTTT. Translating it yields CASSSQQIPNEKLFF.

The genes are TRBV6-6 and TRBJ2-5; 9 bases match TRBD2. V lost 6 bases to trimming and J lost 2 bases; unmatched junction nucleotides: 7. Germline V CDR1 and CDR2: MNHNY, SVGAGI (reference sequence). This CDR3 contains 15 residues. The CDR3 sequence: CASSQTSGRQETQYF. The CDR3 DNA sequence: TGTGCCAGCAGCCAGACTAGCGGCAGACAAGAGACCCAGTACTTC.

V is TRBV27 and J is TRBJ2-1; 7 bases are a match to TRBD1. This CDR3 has 14 residues. The germline gives CDR1 MNHEY, CDR2 SMNVEV (reference sequence). V gave up 5 bases and J gave up 3 bases; unmatched junction bases: 4. The CDR3 sequence: CASSTGTDYNEQFF. The CDR3 bases are TGTGCCAGCAGTACCGGGACAGACTACAATGAGCAGTTCTTC.

This clone was seen just once. This rearrangement joins TRBV7-8 to TRBJ2-7, with 9 bases fitting TRBD1. Losses at the gene ends were 5 bases for V and 6 bases for J; bases not matched to a gene: 11. Germline lookup yields CDR1 SGHVS and CDR2 FQNEAQ. The CDR3 loop spans 15 amino acids. The CDR3 region is CASSPGTGRVFEQYV. As DNA, the CDR3 is TGTGCCAGCAGCCCTGGGACAGGGAGGGTTTTCGAGCAGTACGTC.

The chain links TRBV11-2 to TRBJ1-3; D unresolved. Germline CDR1 SGHAT, CDR2 FQNNGV. The germline V and J ends were trimmed by 1 base and 0 bases, with 10 bases remaining between them. The CDR3 is 16 residues long. This chain's CDR3 is CASSLVRRSSGNTIYF. As DNA, the CDR3 is TGTGCCAGCAGCTTAGTTCGGAGAAGCTCTGGAAACACCATATATTTT. Filled out from reference TRBV11-2 and TRBJ1-3, the complete variable domain reads EAGVAQSPRYKIIEKRQSVAFWCNPISGHATLYWYQQILGQGPKLLIQFQNNGVVDDSQLPKDRFSAERLKGVDSTLKIQPAKLEDSAVYLCASSLVRRSSGNTIYFGEGSWLTVV.

V is TRBV4-2 and J is TRBJ2-6; no reliable D call. Trimming removed 0 bases from V and 0 bases from J, with 6 bases in between. This CDR3 region has 16 residues. CDR1 and CDR2 (germline): LGHNA, YNFKEQ. The CDR3 reads CASSQELSSGANVLTF. The CDR3 nucleotides read TGTGCCAGCAGCCAAGAGCTTAGCTCTGGGGCCAACGTCCTGACTTTC.

The V gene is TRBV6-5, the J gene TRBJ1-1; D is possibly TRBD1 (6 bases). V dropped 5 bases and J dropped 10 bases, with 17 bases sitting between them. CDR1 is MNHEY, CDR2 SVGAGI, per germline. This CDR3 contains 13 residues. The CDR3 DNA is TGTGCCAGCAGTCCTCTAGAGGGGGGGGCAGCTTTCTTT. Residues: CASSPLEGGAAFF.

The gene calls are TRBV9 and TRBJ2-2; 9 bases match TRBD2. Germline V CDR1 and CDR2: SGDLS, YYNGEE. Unmatched junction bases numbered 12, after V lost 3 bases and J lost 6 bases. The CDR3 is 17 residues long. The CDR3 DNA reads as TGTGCCAGCAGCGCAACTAGTGGCGGGGGGGCCCCCGGGGAGCTGTTTTTT. Amino acid sequence: CASSATSGGGAPGELFF.

The table lists this clone with a few counts. The chain is built from TRBV30 and TRBJ2-1, with TRBD2 identical over 9 bases. CDR1 is GTSNPN and CDR2 is SVGIG in the germline V gene (reference sequence). Germline trimming cut 5 bases from V and 2 bases from J; bases unmatched to any gene: 7. The CDR3 extends over 15 amino acids. CDR3 DNA sequence: TGTGCCTGGCGGCTAGCGGGGAACCCCTACAATGAGCAGTTCTTC. Translating it yields CAWRLAGNPYNEQFF.

The J gene is TRBJ1-1, the V gene TRBV5-6; TRBD1 matches at 8 bases. V shed 0 bases, J shed 2 bases, and the junction held 6 bases outside the gene matches. Germline CDR1 reads SGHDT; CDR2 reads YYEEEE. This CDR3 comprises 16 residues. For the CDR3, the DNA is TGTGCCAGCAGCTTGGGGACAGGGAGGTTTAACACTGAAGCTTTCTTT. Translated: CASSLGTGRFNTEAFF.

This sequence joins TRBV28 and TRBJ1-2; 7 bases match TRBD1. From germline, CDR1 is MDHEN and CDR2 SYDVKM. This CDR3 has 13 amino acids. V was pared by 5 bases and J by 8 bases, with 8 bases of the junction left unmatched. The CDR3: CASSPQGIWGYTF. In DNA, the CDR3 is TGTGCCAGCAGTCCACAGGGGATATGGGGCTACACCTTC.

This clone appeared once. The chain has TRBV19 and TRBJ1-1; D uncertain. Trimming shortened V by 7 bases and J by 1 base, and 13 bases separated the two germline ends. The CDR3 length is 14 residues. Germline CDR1 is LNHDA and CDR2 is SQIVND (reference sequence). The CDR3 region is CASKSWSPNTEAFF. As DNA, the CDR3 is TGTGCCAGTAAATCATGGAGTCCGAACACTGAAGCTTTCTTT. The variable domain in full, completed from reference TRBV19 and TRBJ1-1, reads DGGITQSPKYLFRKEGQNVTLSCEQNLNHDAMYWYRQDPGQGLRLIYYSQIVNDFQKGDIAEGYSVSREKKESFPLTVTSAQKNPTAFYLCASKSWSPNTEAFFGQGTRLTVV.

The chain couples TRBV29-1 to TRBJ2-7; possible D gene TRBD2, 6 bases. Trimming removed 3 bases from V and 7 bases from J, with 19 bases in between. CDR1 and CDR2 (germline): SQVTM, ANQGSEA. The CDR3 is 14 amino acids. The CDR3 here is CSVEGPPGVGEQYF. The CDR3 region has the DNA TGCAGCGTTGAGGGACCACCGGGGGTTGGGGAGCAGTACTTC.

Only a few counts were recorded for this clone. This chain links TRBV10-3 with TRBJ1-2; D might be TRBD1 (5 bases). V dropped 4 bases and J dropped 5 bases, with 17 bases sitting between them. Germline CDR1 ENHRY, CDR2 SYGVKD. The CDR3 spans 15 residues. The CDR3 bases are TGTGCCATCAGTGGTCGACAGCTCCTTGGGTATGGCTACACCTTC. Amino acids: CAISGRQLLGYGYTF.

The chain couples TRBV27 to TRBJ1-6; tentatively, D is TRBD1 (6 bases). Germline loops: CDR1 MNHEY, CDR2 SMNVEV (reference sequence). V lost 3 bases to trimming and J lost 8 bases, with 14 bases between them. The CDR3 runs 15 residues. The CDR3 here is CASSFVGGRHSPLHF. The CDR3 region has the DNA TGTGCCAGCAGTTTCGTTGGGGGCAGGCATTCACCCCTCCACTTT.